This T cell receptor beta chain stems from a study of shared clonotypes between healthy human individuals. Overall study results and limits: Sampling covered blood only; tissue repertoires likely differ.

Concerning this clone: What it binds is unknown. Since a much larger clone is just one base distant, this may be a read error. Other DNA sequences in this specimen translate into the identical CDR3.

Scientists sequenced DNA from unsorted PBMC on ten immunoSEQ deep assay plates. The method was immunoSEQ multiplex PCR; TCRdb's version includes in-frame clones alone and lacks a portion of them. The repertoire includes about half a million clones, almost 80% of them detected once, and more than 10% sits in the top ten. Looked up from germline, CDR1 is SGHAT and CDR2 is FQNNGV. The V segment lost 5 bases and the J segment 5 bases; nucleotides outside the gene matches: 10. The CDR3 is 17 amino acids. Source material: PBMCs. The rearrangement uses TRBV11-2 and TRBJ2-2; 11 positions agree with TRBD2. The sequence came from a woman aged 35 to 49 in good health. Some clones in this sample may be carry-over from other donors' samples. CDR3 DNA: TGTGCCAGCAGCCACAGAACTAGCGGGAGTCGGACCGGGGAGCTGTTTTTT. This encodes CASSHRTSGSRTGELFF.